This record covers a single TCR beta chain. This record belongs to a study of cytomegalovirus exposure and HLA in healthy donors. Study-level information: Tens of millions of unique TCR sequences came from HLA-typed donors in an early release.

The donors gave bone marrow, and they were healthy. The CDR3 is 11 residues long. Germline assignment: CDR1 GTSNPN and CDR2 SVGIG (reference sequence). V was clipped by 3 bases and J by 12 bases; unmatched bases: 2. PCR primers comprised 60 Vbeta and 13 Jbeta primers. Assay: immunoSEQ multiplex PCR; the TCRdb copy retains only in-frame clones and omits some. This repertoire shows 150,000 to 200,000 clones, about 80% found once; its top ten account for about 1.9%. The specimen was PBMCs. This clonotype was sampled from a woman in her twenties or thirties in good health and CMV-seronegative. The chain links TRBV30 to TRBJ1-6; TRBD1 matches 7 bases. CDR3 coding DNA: TGTGCCTGGAGACGACAGGGACCCCTCCACTTT. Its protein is CAWRRQGPLHF.